This T cell receptor beta chain is from a study of beta chain bispecific antibodies for T cell cancers. Study-wide background: Sequenced cells survived coculture with leukemia lines plus bispecific antibodies. Study-wide results and limits: Most targeted TRBV signal came from the leukemia cell line cells, not normal T cells. Anti-TRBV5-5 antibody staining may include highly similar TRBV5-6 cells.

The CDR3 sequence is 17 residues long. Trimming removed 0 bases from V and 2 bases from J, with 16 bases in between. Per germline, CDR1 MGHRA and CDR2 YSYEKL. Expansion lasted 2 to 4 days, with either anti-CD3 antibody OKT3 or CD3/CD28 beads. Expanded T cells grew in IL-2 (approximately 95 IU/ml) plus IL-7 (approximately 5 ng/ml). Bispecific antibody was added to 50,000 or so normal T cells and 50,000 or so target cells. TCRdb re-derived calls from the 5' RACE reads in MiXCR, one entry per CDR3 protein. Of tens of thousands of distinct CDR3 sequences in the sample, over 2% were seen once. On this clonotype: Its matching antigen is unknown.

The V and J genes are TRBV4-1 and TRBJ1-2; tentatively, D is TRBD1 (5 bases). This receptor was identified in a human donor in good health. Some clones in this sample may be carry-over from other donors' samples. The sequenced sample was healthy donor T cells cultured with leukemia cells. The CDR3 DNA reads TGCGCCAGCAGCCAAGATATCGGGGCAGCTGCAAACTATGGCTACACCTTC. As protein: CASSQDIGAAANYGYTF.